Shown below are 12 T cell receptor beta chains from a single sample sequenced in a study of neurological immune-mediated disorders. TCRdb redid the calling of the 5' RACE reads with MiXCR, one entry per CDR3 protein. The repertoire holds some 66,000 distinct CDR3 sequences, with roughly 3.7% as singletons. The sequenced material came from PBMCs. All receptors derive from a man in his fifties or sixties with multiple sclerosis.

In its sample, this clonotype was seen many times. The chain recombines TRBV6-5 with TRBJ1-1, with D perhaps TRBD1 (5 bases). CDR3 length: 15 amino acids. Trimming cost V 0 bases and J 5 bases, with 13 bases left between them. Per germline, CDR1 MNHEY and CDR2 SVGAGI. The CDR3 nucleotides are TGTGCCAGCAGTTACTCAAGGGGCGGGGGGACTGAAGCTTTCTTT. It specifies CASSYSRGGGTEAFF.

This clonotype was detected ten times or more. CDR3 protein: CAISPGFSVGEAFF. The CDR3 nucleotides are TGTGCCATCAGCCCAGGGTTCTCGGTGGGTGAAGCTTTCTTT. The gene calls are TRBV10-3 and TRBJ1-1, with D tentatively TRBD1 (5 bases). The germline V and J ends were trimmed by 6 bases and 7 bases, with 18 bases remaining between them. The CDR3 sequence is 14 residues long. CDR1 ENHRY and CDR2 SYGVKD come from the germline V gene.

This clonotype was seen many times. V and J are TRBV20-1 and TRBJ1-1; no reliable D call. Germline CDR1 is DFQATT and CDR2 is SNEGSKA (reference sequence). The CDR3 consists of 15 residues. The V end lost 2 bases, the J end lost 0 bases, and 13 bases lay between the germline ends. CDR3 nucleotide sequence: TGCAGTGCTAGACACAAAGGAGGGATGAACACTGAAGCTTTCTTT. As protein: CSARHKGGMNTEAFF.

This clonotype has at least ten counts. CDR3: CATSGRTRQRSYEQYF. The CDR3 DNA reads as TGTGCCACCAGTGGCCGGACACGCCAACGCTCCTACGAGCAGTACTTC. The chain uses TRBV24-1 and TRBJ2-7, with D tentatively TRBD1 (5 bases). V shed 5 bases and J shed 0 bases, with 16 bases lying between them. Germline V gene data show CDR1 as KGHDR and CDR2 as SFDVKD. The CDR3 is 16 residues long.

Notes on this clonotype: With a much larger clone just one base away, this may be a read error. J is TRBJ2-3 and V is TRBV11-2; 9 bases are a match to TRBD1. Germline assignment: CDR1 SGHAT and CDR2 FQNNGV. The CDR3 sequence is 16 residues long. The CDR3 DNA follows: TGTACCAGCAGCTCCGGGACAGGGTTCATTACAGATACGCAGTATTTT. It yields the protein CTSSSGTGFITDTQYF.

This clonotype was picked up a small number of times. A much larger clone sits a single nucleotide away, making a read error possible. The genes are TRBV20-1 and TRBJ2-5; 8 bases agree with TRBD2. This CDR3 spans 15 amino acids. CDR1 is DFQATT and CDR2 is SNEGSKA in the germline V gene (reference sequence). Unmatched junction bases numbered 10, after V lost 2 bases and J lost 5 bases. This chain's CDR3 is CSARILAGTKETQYF. In DNA, the CDR3 is TGCAGTGCTAGAATCTTAGCGGGGACCAAGGAGACCCAGTACTTC.

This clonotype was counted only a few times. The chain employs TRBV29-1 and TRBJ2-7; 9 nucleotides line up with TRBD1. V lost 7 bases to trimming and J lost 3 bases; unmatched junction nucleotides: 10. Per the germline V gene, CDR1 is SQVTM and CDR2 is ANQGSEA. This CDR3 comprises 14 residues. In nucleotides, the CDR3 is TGCAGCGCAAGCCGGGACAGGGACTTCTACGAGCAGTACTTC. It codes for CSASRDRDFYEQYF.

Many counts were recorded for this clonotype. The J gene is TRBJ1-1, the V gene TRBV7-2; a weak D match, TRBD1 (5 bases). The CDR3 contains 18 residues. The germline V gene has CDR1 SGHTA and CDR2 FQGNSA. Trimming shortened V by 3 bases and J by 2 bases, and 22 bases separated the two germline ends. This CDR3 reads CASSFNSPLVGVNTEAFF. The DNA for the CDR3 is TGTGCCAGCAGCTTTAACTCCCCCTTAGTGGGGGTAAACACTGAAGCTTTCTTT.

This clonotype was recorded many times. The V call is TRBV5-1, the J call TRBJ1-5; 8 nucleotides match TRBD1. From germline, CDR1 is SGHRS and CDR2 YFSETQ. The V segment lost 4 bases and the J segment 3 bases; nucleotides outside the gene matches: 6. This CDR3 is built from 15 residues. The CDR3 reads CASSMGQEPNQPQHF. CDR3 nucleotide sequence: TGCGCCAGCAGCATGGGACAGGAACCCAATCAGCCCCAGCATTTT.

Ten or more counts support this clonotype. The rearrangement joins TRBV4-1 to TRBJ1-5; no clear D. CDR3 length: 16 amino acids. Trimming removed 1 base from V and 3 bases from J, with 13 bases in between. From germline, CDR1 is MGHRA and CDR2 YSYEKL. In DNA, the CDR3 is TGCGCCAGCAGCCAAGTAGTTGTGAGGGACAATCAGCCCCAGCATTTT. This sequence encodes CASSQVVVRDNQPQHF.

This clonotype showed up many times. V gene TRBV2 combines with J gene TRBJ2-1; 10 nucleotides match TRBD2. The germline V gene has CDR1 SNHLY and CDR2 FYNNEI. The CDR3 spans 16 residues. J was trimmed by 4 bases and V by 6 bases; bases with no gene match: 9. CDR3 sequence reads: CASRAYSGGRYNEQFF. In DNA form, the CDR3 reads TGTGCCAGCAGGGCCTATAGCGGGGGGCGTTACAATGAGCAGTTCTTC.

The J gene is TRBJ1-6, the V gene TRBV20-1; D may be TRBD1 (5 bases). CDR1 DFQATT and CDR2 SNEGSKA come from the germline V gene (reference sequence). The CDR3 has 12 amino acids. The CDR3 is CSGRGVNSPLHF. CDR3 DNA sequence: TGCAGCGGTAGAGGGGTGAATTCACCCCTCCACTTT.